Given below is one T cell receptor (beta chain) in context. Assay used: immunoSEQ multiplex PCR; TCRdb lists only in-frame clones, some missing. The repertoire holds tens of thousands of clones, with approximately 94% as singletons. The data were taken from a study of technical replicates of blood from a few donors. The source material was T cells isolated from PBMCs. The source of this sequence is a human donor in good health.

CDR3 amino acids: CASSRDRSNTGELFF. CDR3 coding DNA: TGTGCCAGCAGCAGGGACAGGTCCAACACCGGGGAGCTGTTTTTT. The chain has TRBV2 and TRBJ2-2; the match to TRBD1 covers 8 bases. The CDR3 sequence is 15 residues long. The V segment lost 6 bases and the J segment 2 bases; nucleotides outside the gene matches: 5. Germline CDR1 and CDR2: SNHLY and FYNNEI.